This T cell receptor (beta chain) was documented in a study of OX40 agonist ivuxolimab in advanced cancers. Clones were sequenced by immunoSEQ multiplex PCR, and TCRdb holds only the in-frame ones, with some missing. The data show tens of thousands of clones, with approximately 92% seen just once and roughly an eighth held by the top ten. Study-wide points: The authors also found low normalized T-cell clonal expansion in some nonresponders. In CD8+ T cells, expanded clones were on average more numerous than in CD4+.

Comment on this clone: Its target is not known.

This CDR3 is built from 14 residues. Between the trimmed V and J ends, which lost 6 bases and 4 bases, there was a span of 15 bases. Germline V gene sequence: CDR1 MDHEN, CDR2 SYDVKM. Source: CD4+ or CD8+ T cells sorted from blood, taken in a trial of the OX40 agonist ivuxolimab. This TCR was recovered from an adult with an advanced solid tumor such as melanoma, head and neck, liver or kidney cancer. The chain combines TRBV28 with TRBJ1-1; D gene unclear. In nucleotides, the CDR3 is TGTGCCAGCAGCCACCGCCCCGGGTTCACTGAAGCTTTCTTT. Residues: CASSHRPGFTEAFF. Based on the CDR3 plus reference TRBV28 and TRBJ1-1, the full variable domain is DVKVTQSSRYLVKRTGEKVFLECVQDMDHENMFWYRQDPGLGLRLIYFSYDVKMKEKGDIPEGYSVSREKKERFSLILESASTNQTSMYLCASSHRPGFTEAFFGQGTRLTVV.